This T cell receptor (beta chain) was recovered during a study of blood T cell repertoires in COVID-19. Trimming removed 1 base from V and 3 bases from J; junction bases left unmatched: 7. Per germline, CDR1 SGDLS and CDR2 YYNGEE. The CDR3 loop spans 16 amino acids. Assay: immunoSEQ multiplex PCR; the TCRdb copy retains only in-frame clones and omits some. The data contain roughly 48,000 clones, approximately 95% of them singletons. The source of this sequence is a man in his 60s with COVID-19, enrolled during active disease. This chain connects TRBV9 to TRBJ2-3; 8 nucleotides agree with TRBD2. The sequencing input was peripheral blood. The CDR3 nucleotides read TGTGCCAGCAGCGTATCTGGGCGGGGGGCGACAGATACGCAGTATTTT. Translated, it gives CASSVSGRGATDTQYF.